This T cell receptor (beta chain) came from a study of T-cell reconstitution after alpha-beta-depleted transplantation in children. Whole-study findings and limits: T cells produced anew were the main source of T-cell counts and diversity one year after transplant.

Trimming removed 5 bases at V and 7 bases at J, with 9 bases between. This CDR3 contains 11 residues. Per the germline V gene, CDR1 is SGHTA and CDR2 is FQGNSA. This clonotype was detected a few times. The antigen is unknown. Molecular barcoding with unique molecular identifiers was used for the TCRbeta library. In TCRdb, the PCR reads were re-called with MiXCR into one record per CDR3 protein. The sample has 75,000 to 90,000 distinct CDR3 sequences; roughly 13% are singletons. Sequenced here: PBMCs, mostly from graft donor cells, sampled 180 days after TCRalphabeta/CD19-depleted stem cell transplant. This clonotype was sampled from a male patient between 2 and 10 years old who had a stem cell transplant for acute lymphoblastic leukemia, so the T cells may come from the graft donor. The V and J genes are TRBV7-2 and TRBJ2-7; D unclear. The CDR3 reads CASSPYVEQYF. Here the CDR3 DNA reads TGTGCCAGCAGCCCCTATGTGGAGCAGTACTTC.